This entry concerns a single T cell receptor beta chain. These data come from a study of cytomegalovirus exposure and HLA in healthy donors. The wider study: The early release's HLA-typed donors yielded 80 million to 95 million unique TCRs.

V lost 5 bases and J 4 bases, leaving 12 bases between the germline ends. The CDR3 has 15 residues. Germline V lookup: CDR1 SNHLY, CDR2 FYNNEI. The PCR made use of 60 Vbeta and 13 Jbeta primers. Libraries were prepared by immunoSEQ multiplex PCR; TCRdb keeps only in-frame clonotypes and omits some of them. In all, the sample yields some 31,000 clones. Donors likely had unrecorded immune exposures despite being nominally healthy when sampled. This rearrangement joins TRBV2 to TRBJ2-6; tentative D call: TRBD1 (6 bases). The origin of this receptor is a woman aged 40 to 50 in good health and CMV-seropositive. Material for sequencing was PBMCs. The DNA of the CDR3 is TGTGCCAGCAGTCCACAGGGCTACGGGGCCAACGTCCTGACTTTC. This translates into CASSPQGYGANVLTF.